The source of this T cell receptor (beta chain) is a study of T-cell memory formation after mild COVID-19. Study information: Across donors, TCR clusters were largely donor specific.

Each CDR3 protein gets one entry after TCRdb re-called the 5' RACE reads with MiXCR. The data show about 240,000 distinct CDR3 sequences, 9.4% seen once. Trimming pared 0 bases from V and 1 base from J, leaving 16 bases between. This CDR3 spans 19 amino acids. Germline V CDR1 and CDR2: LGHNA, YSLEER. This clonotype was recorded many times. The chain is built from TRBV4-3 and TRBJ1-6; no definite D call. This receptor was obtained from a man in his late teens or twenties who had mild COVID-19 (a few samples of this study predate the infection). Cell type and time point are not known. Sequencing was performed on PBMCs or a T cell subset sorted from them (not recorded which). The CDR3 DNA is TGCGCCAGCAGCCAAGATACTCCAACACCAGGATCCTATAATTCACCCCTCCACTTT. It specifies CASSQDTPTPGSYNSPLHF.